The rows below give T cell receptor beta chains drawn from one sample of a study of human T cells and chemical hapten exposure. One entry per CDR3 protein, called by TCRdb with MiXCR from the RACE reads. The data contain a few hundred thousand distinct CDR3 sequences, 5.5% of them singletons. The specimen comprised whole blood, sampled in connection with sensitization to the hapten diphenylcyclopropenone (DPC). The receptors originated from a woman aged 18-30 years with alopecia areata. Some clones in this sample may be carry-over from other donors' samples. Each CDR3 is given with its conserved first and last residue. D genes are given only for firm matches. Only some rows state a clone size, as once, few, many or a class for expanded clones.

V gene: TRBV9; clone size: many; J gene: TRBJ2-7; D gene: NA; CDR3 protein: CASSVDYGVPYEQYF; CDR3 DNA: TGTGCCAGCAGCGTAGATTACGGGGTCCCCTACGAGCAGTACTTC
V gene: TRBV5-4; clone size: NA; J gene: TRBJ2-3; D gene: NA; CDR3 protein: CASSARTTSTDTQYF; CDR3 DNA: TGTGCCAGCAGCGCAAGGACTACCAGCACAGATACGCAGTATTTT
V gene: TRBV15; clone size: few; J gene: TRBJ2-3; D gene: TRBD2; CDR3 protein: CATSSPLAGGTDTQYF; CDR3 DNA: TGTGCCACCAGCAGCCCCCTAGCGGGGGGCACAGATACGCAGTATTTT
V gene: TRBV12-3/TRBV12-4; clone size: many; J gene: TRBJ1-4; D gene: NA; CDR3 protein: CASSPDGRGEKLFF; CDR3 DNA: TGTGCCAGCAGCCCCGACGGCAGAGGGGAAAAACTGTTTTTT
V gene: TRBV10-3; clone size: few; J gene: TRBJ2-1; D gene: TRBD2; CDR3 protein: CAIRVAGEINEQFF; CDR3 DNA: TGTGCCATACGGGTCGCGGGGGAAATTAATGAGCAGTTCTTC
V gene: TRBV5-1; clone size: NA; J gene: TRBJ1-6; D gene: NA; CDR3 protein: CASGPGAGARRSSPLHF; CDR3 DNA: TGCGCCAGCGGACCTGGGGCAGGGGCTCGTAGAAGTTCACCCCTCCACTTT
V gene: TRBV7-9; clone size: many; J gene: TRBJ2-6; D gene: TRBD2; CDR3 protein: CASSHAGGDSGANVLTF; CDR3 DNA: TGTGCCAGCAGTCATGCCGGGGGGGACTCTGGGGCCAACGTCCTGACTTTC
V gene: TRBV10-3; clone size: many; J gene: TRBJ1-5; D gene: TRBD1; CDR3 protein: CAISSGQGNNQPQHF; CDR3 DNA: TGTGCCATCAGTTCAGGACAGGGGAACAATCAGCCCCAGCATTTT
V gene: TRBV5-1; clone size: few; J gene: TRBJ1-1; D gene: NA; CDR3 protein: CASSGGPQNTEAFF; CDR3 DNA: TGCGCCAGCAGCGGCGGGCCCCAAAACACTGAAGCTTTCTTT
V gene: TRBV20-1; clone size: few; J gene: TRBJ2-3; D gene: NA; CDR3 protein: CSALGLWGTDTQYF; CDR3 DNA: TGCAGTGCGCTTGGACTGTGGGGCACAGATACGCAGTATTTT
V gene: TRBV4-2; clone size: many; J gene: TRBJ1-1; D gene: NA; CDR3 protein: CASSQDGTTVTGLGTEAFF; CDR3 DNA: TGTGCCAGCAGCCAAGATGGCACAACTGTAACGGGTCTGGGTACTGAAGCTTTCTTT
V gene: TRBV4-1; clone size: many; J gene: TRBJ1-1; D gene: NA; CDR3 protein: CASSQASTVNTEAFF; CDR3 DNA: TGCGCCAGCAGCCAAGCGTCGACAGTGAACACTGAAGCTTTCTTT
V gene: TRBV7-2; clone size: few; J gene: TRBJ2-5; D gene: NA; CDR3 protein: CASSPEPSETQYF; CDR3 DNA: TGTGCCAGCAGCCCGGAACCCTCGGAGACCCAGTACTTC
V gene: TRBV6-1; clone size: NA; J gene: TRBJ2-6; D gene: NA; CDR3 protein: CASKNPREPLSGANVLTF; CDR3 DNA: TGTGCCAGCAAAAACCCCAGGGAACCCCTCTCTGGGGCCAACGTCCTGACTTTC
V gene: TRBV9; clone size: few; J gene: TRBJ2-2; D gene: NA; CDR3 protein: CASSVEGRANTGELFF; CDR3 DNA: TGTGCCAGCAGCGTAGAGGGCAGAGCGAACACCGGGGAGCTGTTTTTT
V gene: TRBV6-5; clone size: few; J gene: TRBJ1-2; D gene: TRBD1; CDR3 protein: CASSWDRGTYGYTF; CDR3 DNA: TGTGCCAGCAGTTGGGACAGGGGTACCTATGGCTACACCTTC
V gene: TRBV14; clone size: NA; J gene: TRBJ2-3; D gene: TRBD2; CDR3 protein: CASSQESGNTQYF; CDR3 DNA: TGTGCCAGCAGCCAAGAAAGCGGGAATACGCAGTATTTT
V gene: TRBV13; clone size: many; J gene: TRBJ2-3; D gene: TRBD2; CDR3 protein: CASSLGGGASRTDTQYF; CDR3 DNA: TGTGCCAGCAGCTTAGGCGGGGGGGCCTCTCGCACAGATACGCAGTATTTT
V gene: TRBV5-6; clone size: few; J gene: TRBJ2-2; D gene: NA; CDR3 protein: CASSFSFGFPNTGELFF; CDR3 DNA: TGTGCCAGCAGCTTCTCCTTCGGCTTTCCGAACACCGGGGAGCTGTTTTTT
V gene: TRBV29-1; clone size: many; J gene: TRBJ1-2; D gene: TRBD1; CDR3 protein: CSVDRDRGNYGYTF; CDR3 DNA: TGCAGCGTTGATCGCGACAGGGGTAACTATGGCTACACCTTC
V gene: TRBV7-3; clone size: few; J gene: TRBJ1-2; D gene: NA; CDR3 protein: CASSPTNGYTF; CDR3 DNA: TGTGCCAGCAGCCCCACGAATGGCTACACCTTC
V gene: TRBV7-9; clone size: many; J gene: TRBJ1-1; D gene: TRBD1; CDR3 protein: CASSSDRGRTEAFF; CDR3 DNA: TGTGCCAGCAGCTCAGACAGGGGGCGGACTGAAGCTTTCTTT
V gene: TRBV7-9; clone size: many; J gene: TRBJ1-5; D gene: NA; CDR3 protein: CASSLHLQPQHF; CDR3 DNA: TGTGCCAGCAGCTTACACCTCCAGCCCCAGCATTTT
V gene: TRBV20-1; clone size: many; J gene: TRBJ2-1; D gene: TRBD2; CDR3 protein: CSAVPGTSSYNEQFF; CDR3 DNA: TGCAGTGCGGTCCCCGGGACTAGCTCCTACAATGAGCAGTTCTTC
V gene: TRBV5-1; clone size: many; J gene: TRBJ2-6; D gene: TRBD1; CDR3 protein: CASSETGQVLSGANVLTF; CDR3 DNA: TGCGCCAGCAGCGAAACGGGACAGGTCCTCTCTGGGGCCAACGTCCTGACTTTC
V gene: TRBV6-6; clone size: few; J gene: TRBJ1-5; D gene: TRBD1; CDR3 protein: CASSNNDRAGQPQHF; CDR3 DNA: TGTGCCAGCAGTAACAACGACAGGGCGGGTCAGCCCCAGCATTTT
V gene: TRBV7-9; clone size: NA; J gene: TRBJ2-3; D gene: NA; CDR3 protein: CASSLVPLLGVDTQYF; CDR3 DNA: TGTGCCAGCAGCTTAGTTCCGCTGTTGGGGGTGGATACGCAGTATTTT
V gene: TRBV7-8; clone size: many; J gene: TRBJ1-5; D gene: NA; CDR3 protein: CASSFAGVNQPQHF; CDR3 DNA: TGTGCCAGCAGCTTTGCAGGGGTCAATCAGCCCCAGCATTTT
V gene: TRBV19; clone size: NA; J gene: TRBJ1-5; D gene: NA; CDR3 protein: CASTYRSNQPQHF; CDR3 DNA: TGTGCCAGTACGTATAGGAGCAATCAGCCCCAGCATTTT
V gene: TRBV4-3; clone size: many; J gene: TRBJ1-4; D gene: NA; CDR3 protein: CASSQLPQGRVEKLFF; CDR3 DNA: TGCGCCAGCAGCCAACTCCCGCAGGGAAGGGTGGAAAAACTGTTTTTT